This TCR beta chain was observed in a study of OX40 agonist ivuxolimab in advanced cancers. Study at large: An agonistic anti-OX40 (CD134) antibody, ivuxolimab, was used to treat the patients. Study-level results: Expanded clones were, on average, more numerous among CD8+ T cells than CD4+.

This CDR3 spans 18 amino acids. Germline CDR1 SGHRS, CDR2 YFSETQ. Trimming at V came to 4 bases and at J to 1 base, leaving 11 bases not matched to a gene. The protocol was immunoSEQ multiplex PCR, while the TCRdb copy is restricted to in-frame clones and leaves out a portion. The sample consists of 97,000 or so clones, 90% of them appearing once. In this sample, this clone turned up once. Its antigen is unknown. The TCR was taken from an adult with an advanced solid tumor such as melanoma, head and neck, liver or kidney cancer. The chain carries TRBV5-1 and TRBJ2-6, with 7 positions matching TRBD1. The sequencing here drew on CD4+ or CD8+ T cells sorted from blood, taken in a trial of the OX40 agonist ivuxolimab. CDR3 amino acids: CASSPGRDSRSGANVLTF. Here the CDR3 DNA reads TGCGCCAGCAGCCCGGGCCGGGACAGCCGTTCTGGGGCCAACGTCCTGACTTTC.